This TCR beta chain is drawn from a study of blood T cell repertoires in COVID-19. The table lists this clone with a count of one. Profiling relied on immunoSEQ multiplex PCR, and the TCRdb table lists in-frame clones only, not all of them. The profile shows around 310,000 clones, approximately 90% of them singletons. CDR3 length: 18 residues. CDR1 is SGHVS, CDR2 FNYEAQ, per germline. With 0 bases clipped from V and 3 bases from J, the junction kept 12 bases outside the gene matches. The gene calls are TRBV7-6 and TRBJ2-7; 9 bases map to TRBD1. Sequencing used peripheral blood. The TCR originated in a woman aged 60-75 years with acute or convalescent COVID-19. CDR3 DNA: TGTGCCAGCAGCTTAGCCTCCGGGACAGGGACGCCCTTCTACGAGCAGTACTTC. Translation gives CASSLASGTGTPFYEQYF.